This T cell receptor (beta chain) was profiled in a study of shared clonotypes between healthy human individuals. A remark on this clone: Its specificity is not known.

Study-wide findings and caveats: Naive CD4 clonotypes were shared across a handful of donors at roughly 5.5%. Few donors limited the genetic and exposure-history diversity represented.

Method: immunoSEQ multiplex PCR; TCRdb's copy keeps in-frame clones and lacks some. The sample yields about 1 million clones, approximately 78% seen once. What was sequenced was memory CD4+ T cells from PBMCs. Subset specified: CD45RA-negative fraction. This clonotype was obtained from a man younger than 30 in good health. Some clones in this sample may be carry-over from other donors' samples.

The CDR3, as DNA: TGCGCCAGCAGCCAAGATCGGGGGGGCCGTCTGGAGACCCAGTACTTC. As protein: CASSQDRGGRLETQYF. The chain is built from TRBV4-1 and TRBJ2-5; 8 bases line up with TRBD2. Trimming took 0 bases from V and 5 from J; bases not matched to a gene: 8. CDR1 and CDR2 from the germline V gene are MGHRA and YSYEKL. There are 16 residues in the CDR3.